This T cell receptor beta chain was recorded in a study of blood T cell repertoires in COVID-19. Background on the study: T cells, B-cell-depleted T cells, or PBMCs supplied cDNA or gDNA.

Assay: immunoSEQ multiplex PCR; the TCRdb copy retains only in-frame clones and omits some. The table has around 300,000 clones, approximately 85% seen once. The CDR3 totals 15 residues. In germline, CDR1 is SEHNR, CDR2 FQNEAQ (reference sequence). Trimming took 0 bases from V and 0 from J, leaving 8 bases between them. The chain joins TRBV7-9 to TRBJ1-1; D is undetermined. The sample was peripheral blood. The source of this sequence is a man between 18 and 29 years old with active or convalescent COVID-19. CDR3 coding DNA: TGTGCCAGCAGCTTAGCCGGGAATATGAACACTGAAGCTTTCTTT. It specifies CASSLAGNMNTEAFF.